This T cell receptor (beta chain) was sequenced for a study of blood T cells in healthy people across ages. This clonotype was recorded a few times. A second PCR, run for about 6 to 12 cycles, used a sample-barcoded 5' primer plus a J-beta primer mix. Each cDNA molecule was tagged by a template-switch adaptor that had 12 random nucleotides. Using its own MiXCR run on the 5' RACE reads, TCRdb lists one record per CDR3 protein. Among 600,000 or so distinct CDR3 sequences, 25% to 30% were seen once, and the ten largest hold roughly 14%. This CDR3 is 14 amino acids long. The ends lost 2 bases at V and 10 bases at J; junction bases unmatched: 5.

This sequence joins TRBV12-3 or TRBV12-4 and TRBJ2-1, with 10 nucleotides matching TRBD1. Specimen: blood. The TCR was taken from a woman of 80 years or more in good health. The CDR3 protein is CASSLQPGQGEQFF. DNA for the CDR3: TGTGCCAGCAGTTTACAGCCGGGACAGGGGGAGCAGTTCTTC.